These 20 T cell receptor beta chains share one sample of origin, sequenced in a study of blood T cell repertoires in COVID-19. Profiling relied on immunoSEQ multiplex PCR, and the TCRdb table lists in-frame clones only, not all of them. The top ten clones hold around 5.4% of a sample with around 100,000 clones, about 90% of them seen once. Sequences were obtained from peripheral blood. Every receptor here comes from a human donor in a cohort sampled during active COVID-19.

V is TRBV2 and J is TRBJ2-6; the D gene is possibly TRBD2 (5 bases). The CDR3 is 13 residues long. Per germline, CDR1 SNHLY and CDR2 FYNNEI. Trimming took 6 bases from V and 2 from J, leaving 5 bases between them. The CDR3 region has the DNA TGTGCCAGCAGGGAGGCTGGGGCCAACGTCCTGACTTTC. Its protein product is CASREAGANVLTF.

In this sample, this clone turned up once. This chain connects TRBV5-4 to TRBJ2-3; 7 bases fit TRBD2. This CDR3 contains 17 residues. The germline V gene encodes CDR1 SGHNT and CDR2 YYREEE (reference sequence). The J segment lost 4 bases and the V segment lost 3 bases, leaving 14 bases of the junction unmatched. CDR3 loop: CASSSTGRESPSDTQYF. CDR3 sequence (DNA): TGTGCCAGCAGCTCCACGGGGAGGGAGAGTCCCTCAGATACGCAGTATTTT.

This sequence joins TRBV27 and TRBJ1-2; TRBD1 matches at 8 bases. Germline V gene lookup returns CDR1 MNHEY and CDR2 SMNVEV (reference sequence). This CDR3 comprises 16 residues. The ends lost 3 bases at V and 5 bases at J; junction bases unmatched: 11. The CDR3, as DNA: TGTGCCAGCAGTTTCCGACCAACCGGACAGGGATATGGCTACACCTTC. This sequence encodes CASSFRPTGQGYGYTF.

CDR3 in amino acids: CASSMRATNEKLFF. The CDR3 DNA is TGTGCCAGTAGTATGAGAGCAACTAATGAAAAACTGTTTTTT. The chain recombines TRBV19 with TRBJ1-4, with no clear D. This CDR3 is 14 amino acids long. V gave up 3 bases and J gave up 0 bases, with 5 bases separating them. The V gene's germline CDR1 is LNHDA and CDR2 SQIVND (reference sequence).

The gene calls are TRBV28 and TRBJ1-4; 8 bases fit TRBD1. CDR3 length: 16 amino acids. Germline V gene lookup returns CDR1 MDHEN and CDR2 SYDVKM. With V trimmed by 2 bases and J by 4 bases, 6 bases remained unmatched. In nucleotides, the CDR3 is TGTGCCAGCAGTTTACCCTCAACAGGGGGTAATGAAAAACTGTTTTTT. Translated: CASSLPSTGGNEKLFF.

The rearrangement links TRBV4-3 to TRBJ2-7; the match to TRBD2 covers 11 bases. The V gene's germline CDR1 is LGHNA and CDR2 YSLEER. Trimming removed 0 bases from V and 5 bases from J; junction bases left unmatched: 3. The CDR3 totals 15 residues. The CDR3: CASSQEGTSGNEQYF. In DNA, the CDR3 is TGCGCCAGCAGCCAAGAAGGGACTAGCGGAAACGAGCAGTACTTC.

The chain combines TRBV5-1 with TRBJ2-5; TRBD1 matches 8 bases. J was trimmed by 2 bases and V by 4 bases; bases with no gene match: 7. Looked up from germline, CDR1 is SGHRS and CDR2 is YFSETQ. The CDR3 contains 15 residues. CDR3 amino acids: CASSLYGTGQETQYF. CDR3 in DNA: TGCGCCAGCAGCCTTTATGGGACAGGTCAAGAGACCCAGTACTTC.

The V gene is TRBV18, the J gene TRBJ1-4, with D unresolved. There are 14 residues in the CDR3. With 1 base removed from V and 3 bases from J, the gap between germline ends came to 6 bases. Germline CDR1 KGHSH, CDR2 LQKENI. In nucleotides, the CDR3 is TGTGCCAGCTCACCACGCCAGTCTAATGAAAAACTGTTTTTT. Its protein product is CASSPRQSNEKLFF.

V is TRBV19 and J is TRBJ2-3, with unresolved D. The CDR3 extends over 12 amino acids. Trimming removed 5 bases at V and 6 bases at J, with 9 bases between. In germline, CDR1 is LNHDA, CDR2 SQIVND (reference sequence). This CDR3 is CASSARSDTQYF. CDR3 DNA: TGTGCCAGTAGTGCGAGGTCTGATACGCAGTATTTT.

The J gene is TRBJ1-5, the V gene TRBV28; D perhaps matches TRBD1 (5 bases). Looked up from germline, CDR1 is MDHEN and CDR2 is SYDVKM. V shed 5 bases and J shed 7 bases, with 18 bases lying between them. This CDR3 spans 15 amino acids. CDR3 protein: CASSPPQVDTQPQHF. The CDR3 region has the DNA TGTGCCAGCAGTCCCCCACAGGTCGACACACAGCCCCAGCATTTT.

J is TRBJ2-7 and V is TRBV3-1 (or the pseudogene TRBV3-2); the D is unclear. The V end lost 0 bases, the J end lost 0 bases, and 6 bases lay between the germline ends. CDR1 LGHDT and CDR2 YNNKEL come from the germline V gene (reference sequence). The CDR3 runs to 14 residues. The CDR3 is CASSQERYSYEQYF. CDR3 coding DNA: TGTGCCAGCAGCCAAGAGAGATACTCCTACGAGCAGTACTTC.

This clone occurred once. This chain joins TRBV5-1 and TRBJ2-1, with 10 bases matching TRBD2. This CDR3 contains 16 residues. The trim removed 4 bases at V and 0 bases at J, leaving 4 bases unmatched. Looked up from germline, CDR1 is SGHRS and CDR2 is YFSETQ. The CDR3 loop is CASSRTSGGSYNEQFF. The CDR3 nucleotides are TGCGCCAGCAGCCGGACTAGCGGAGGCTCCTACAATGAGCAGTTCTTC. The entire variable domain, with the rest obtained from reference TRBV5-1 and TRBJ2-1, is as follows: KAGVTQTPRYLIKTRGQQVTLSCSPISGHRSVSWYQQTPGQGLQFLFEYFSETQRNKGNFPGRFSGRQFSNSRSEMNVSTLELGDSALYLCASSRTSGGSYNEQFFGPGTRLTVL.

This rearrangement joins TRBV28 to TRBJ2-2; D is unclear. This CDR3 contains 18 residues. Trimming removed 2 bases from V and 0 bases from J, with 16 bases in between. Germline V gives CDR1 MDHEN, CDR2 SYDVKM. In nucleotides, the CDR3 is TGTGCCAGCAGTTTAGCTTCGACTGGAATCGCGAACACCGGGGAGCTGTTTTTT. It specifies CASSLASTGIANTGELFF. The full variable domain, completed using reference TRBV28 and TRBJ2-2, is DVKVTQSSRYLVKRTGEKVFLECVQDMDHENMFWYRQDPGLGLRLIYFSYDVKMKEKGDIPEGYSVSREKKERFSLILESASTNQTSMYLCASSLASTGIANTGELFFGEGSRLTVL.

V usage is TRBV6-5 and J usage is TRBJ2-7, with TRBD1 matching over 10 bases. V lost 3 bases to trimming and J lost 3 bases; unmatched junction nucleotides: 8. The V gene's germline CDR1 is MNHEY and CDR2 SVGAGI. The CDR3 totals 16 residues. For the CDR3, the DNA is TGTGCCAGCAGTTATTCGGGACAGGGGATTTTCTACGAGCAGTACTTC. Its protein product is CASSYSGQGIFYEQYF.

V is TRBV11-2 and J is TRBJ1-4, with 12 bases that match TRBD1. This CDR3 spans 15 amino acids. The V and J ends lost 6 bases and 7 bases, in that order; junction bases with no gene match: 6. Looked up from germline, CDR1 is SGHAT and CDR2 is FQNNGV. The CDR3 protein is CASRRTGQGAEKLFF. In nucleotides, the CDR3 is TGTGCCAGCAGAAGAACGGGACAGGGGGCTGAAAAACTGTTTTTT.

V usage is TRBV18 and J usage is TRBJ2-3; maybe TRBD1 (5 bases). Germline loops: CDR1 KGHSH, CDR2 LQKENI. Trimming took off 3 bases at V and 5 bases at J, with 9 bases between the two ends. The CDR3 loop spans 13 amino acids. CDR3 bases: TGTGCCAGCTCACCCATGGACATAGATACGCAGTATTTT. This codes for CASSPMDIDTQYF.

J is TRBJ2-2 and V is TRBV5-1; 8 nucleotides match TRBD2. The CDR3 sequence is 15 residues long. V dropped 9 bases and J dropped 5; count of bases not matched to a gene: 12. Per the germline V gene, CDR1 is SGHRS and CDR2 is YFSETQ. The DNA of the CDR3 is TGCGCCACCTCTATGGGAGCGGGAGTTACCGGGGAGCTGTTTTTT. It is translated as CATSMGAGVTGELFF.

The chain joins TRBV11-2 to TRBJ2-1; 8 bases match TRBD2. The germline gives CDR1 SGHAT, CDR2 FQNNGV. The CDR3 is made up of 19 amino acids. V trimming: 3 bases; J trimming: 1 base; junction bases outside the gene matches: 14. As DNA, the CDR3 is TGTGCCAGCAGCTTTTTAGCGGGACCCTCTTCCCGGTCCTACAATGAGCAGTTCTTC. Translated, it gives CASSFLAGPSSRSYNEQFF.

The chain employs TRBV21-1 and TRBJ1-5; the table calls TRBD1, which could not be checked here. TRBV21-1 is assigned pseudogene status. This CDR3 has 18 amino acids. CDR3 in DNA: TGTGCCAGCAGCAAAGGGGCATGGGGACAGAATAGCAATCAGCCCCAGCATTTT. The encoded protein is CASSKGAWGQNSNQPQHF.

V is TRBV5-6 and J is TRBJ2-1; 9 positions match TRBD2. The CDR3 length is 14 residues. CDR1 is SGHDT and CDR2 is YYEEEE in the germline V gene. J gave up 6 bases and V 2 bases, and 3 bases lay outside the gene matches. CDR3: CASSFISGSNEQFF. The CDR3 nucleotides read TGTGCCAGCAGCTTTATTAGCGGGAGCAATGAGCAGTTCTTC.